This TCR beta chain was retrieved from a study of blood T cell repertoires in COVID-19. Sequenced by immunoSEQ multiplex PCR; TCRdb stores in-frame clones only, minus some. The repertoire holds roughly 200,000 clones, with roughly nine tenths as singletons. V lost 4 bases and J 3 bases, leaving 7 bases between the germline ends. The CDR3 sequence is 13 residues long. Germline CDR1 and CDR2: MGHRA and YSYEKL. The chain employs TRBV4-1 and TRBJ1-3; D gene unclear. The sample consisted of peripheral blood. The clonotype was recovered from a man in his forties with acute or convalescent COVID-19. The CDR3 protein is CASSPYSGNTIYF. CDR3 DNA sequence: TGCGCCAGCAGCCCTTACAGTGGAAACACCATATATTTT.